The clone carrying this TCR beta chain was seen many times. Its antigen is still unknown. This entry comes from a study of T cell repertoires in cytomegalovirus infection. Whole-study findings and limits: Of the TCR beta families, the public ones yielded a cumulative frequency that identified carriers of CMV plus the relevant HLA. It was HLA-C-restricted CMV-specific TCR beta clonotypes that dominated the response ex vivo.

J lost 2 bases, V lost 2 bases, and 7 bases had no gene match. Looked up from germline, CDR1 is SGHRS and CDR2 is YFSETQ. This CDR3 is 16 amino acids long. TCRdb independently ran MiXCR on the reads; one entry per CDR3 protein. This sample has approximately 200,000 distinct CDR3 sequences; 25% to 30% occur once, and the top ten carry 31%. The receptor's source is a human donor in good health (CMV status not recorded). Some clones in this sample may be carry-over from other donors' samples. The source material was PBMCs. This rearrangement joins TRBV5-1 to TRBJ2-7; 10 nucleotides line up with TRBD1. CDR3 sequence: CASSLGPGQGTYEQYF. In DNA form, the CDR3 reads TGCGCCAGCAGCTTAGGCCCGGGACAGGGGACCTACGAGCAGTACTTC.